This TCR beta chain was identified in a study of blood T cell repertoires in COVID-19. Study as a whole: PBMCs, B-cell-depleted T cells, or T cells were the source of the cDNA or gDNA that made up the material.

Sequencing was performed with immunoSEQ multiplex PCR; in TCRdb, only in-frame clones are kept and a portion is missing. The data show 150,000 to 200,000 clones, around 90% seen once. V lost 3 bases, J lost 3 bases, and 12 bases lay in between. Germline CDR1 reads PRHDT; CDR2 reads FYEKMQ (reference sequence). The CDR3 is 14 residues long. The sequenced sample was peripheral blood. The TCR was taken from a man in his forties with acute or convalescent COVID-19. The rearrangement links TRBV13 to TRBJ2-7; tentatively, D is TRBD1 (5 bases). The CDR3 bases are TGTGCCAGCAGCTTGACACAAACAGGCTACGAGCAGTACTTC. This translates into CASSLTQTGYEQYF.